This TCR beta chain comes out of a study of siplizumab effects on memory and regulatory T cells. Notes on the study in general: A minor fraction of alloreactive clones, and no more, mapped to unstimulated subsets.

Using immunoSEQ multiplex PCR, the repertoire was profiled, and TCRdb retains in-frame clones only, with some absent. The sample holds fewer than 30,000 clones; about 79% are singletons and the top ten take around 23%. The germline CDR1 and CDR2 sequences are KGHSH and LQKENI. V lost 5 bases to trimming and J lost 7 bases; unmatched junction nucleotides: 10. The CDR3 contains 15 residues. With regard to this clone: The antigen is undetermined.

Sequenced: memory CD4+ T cells sorted from blood. The chain has TRBV18 and TRBJ2-7, with 11 bases lining up with TRBD2. The sequence was obtained from a human donor in good health. CDR3 residues: CASSTSSGREREQYF. The CDR3 DNA sequence: TGTGCCAGCTCAACTAGTAGCGGGAGGGAGAGGGAGCAGTACTTC.